This TCR beta chain was captured by sequencing in a study of regulatory T cells in long-lasting Graves disease. TCR beta libraries were built with iRepertoire HTBI primers and Arm-PCR of CDR3 regions. TCRdb reprocessed the multiplex PCR reads with MiXCR, giving one entry per CDR3 protein. Of a few hundred thousand distinct CDR3 sequences in the sample, roughly 23% were seen once. In its sample, this clonotype was seen many times. The antigen is unknown. Study-level points and caveats: Persistent disease preferred TRBV28, TRBJ1-2 and TRBJ2-5; new disease, TRBV20-1 and TRBJ2-1. It is possible that accuracy was reduced by the small size of the sample.

Time point given: persistent/refractory GD, antithyroid drugs over 5 years with positive TRAb. The TCR library used RNA extracted from PBMCs. Nine milliliters of peripheral blood were taken and placed in EDTA tubes. Germline CDR1 reads MDHEN; CDR2 reads SYDVKM. The CDR3 totals 14 residues. V dropped 5 bases and J dropped 1; count of bases not matched to a gene: 3. V usage is TRBV28 and J usage is TRBJ2-5, with 8 nucleotides matching TRBD2. The material sequenced was peripheral blood mononuclear cells (PBMCs), taken when the disease was refractory, from a patient treated with antithyroid drugs. This clonotype was sampled from a female donor with Graves disease. DNA of the CDR3: TGTGCCAGCAGTCGGGGGGGTCCCCAAGAGACCCAGTACTTC. Its protein is CASSRGGPQETQYF. The full variable domain, completed using reference TRBV28 and TRBJ2-5, is DVKVTQSSRYLVKRTGEKVFLECVQDMDHENMFWYRQDPGLGLRLIYFSYDVKMKEKGDIPEGYSVSREKKERFSLILESASTNQTSMYLCASSRGGPQETQYFGPGTRLLVL.